This T cell receptor (beta chain) was sequenced in a study of control samples from healthy donors and cancer patients. Repertoires were generated with immunoSEQ multiplex PCR, while TCRdb's copy carries only in-frame clones and drops some. In the table there are roughly 50,000 clones, around nine tenths of which are singletons. The sequenced sample was PBMCs. The clonotype was recovered from a man aged 30 to 45 with colorectal cancer.

The CDR3 protein is CASSLGRAEAFF. The CDR3 DNA sequence: TGTGCCAGCAGTTTGGGGCGCGCTGAAGCTTTCTTT. V and J are TRBV12-3 or TRBV12-4 and TRBJ1-1; perhaps TRBD1 as D (5 bases). The V gene lost 3 bases and the J gene lost 6 bases, with 8 bases spanning the gap. This CDR3 spans 12 amino acids.